Here is one T cell receptor (beta chain) with its context. The antigen it binds to is not known. At one of its ends the junction is not consistent with the germline gene, which may arise from a read error. This specimen belongs to a study of cytomegalovirus exposure and HLA in healthy donors (dated by TCRdb to the late 2010s). Some background on the complete study: According to an earlier analysis of around 600 of the donors, about 180 million T cells yielded 90 million to 140 million unique TCR beta sequences and about 300 Gb of sequence data. All discovery cohort repertoires had been generated on a single sequencing platform. In addition to the first cohort of hundreds of subjects, a separate validation cohort of 120 different subjects was used. On average, roughly 240,000 unique TCR beta nucleotide sequences were sequenced per donor among 300 to 500 genotyped donors of the cohort, with about 19% of those sequences being non-productive. An early release covering some 640 HLA-typed donors comprised 250 to 350 gigabases of sequencing data and around 85 million unique TCR sequences. Donor age, sex, ethnicity and CMV serostatus were collected together with the repertoire data. Typing coverage differed by locus: A, B, C, DRB1 and DQB1 were typed in roughly 620-640 donors, DQA1 in 522, DPA1 in around 580, and DPB1 in 400 to 480. To predict cytomegalovirus infection status, the study combined high-throughput TCR immunosequencing, statistical association of individual TCRs with disease status, and machine learning. The study aimed to test whether signatures of past pathogen exposure could be identified by cataloging public T cell receptors. Using immunosequencing, the study profiled T cell repertoires from 500 to 800 subjects and related those repertoires to cytomegalovirus serostatus. Rather than drawing on any new phenotypic data, the later analysis identified candidate immune exposures from TCR beta sequences and the way those sequences occurred across donors. A later analysis re-examined previously published TCR beta repertoires from around 670 donors and added high-resolution HLA genotyping to investigate patterns of TCR occurrence. The genetic ancestry cluster associated with self-reported Caucasian donors included about 84% of the 350 to 500 genotyped donors. In an earlier analysis of over 550 of the donors, high-throughput TCR beta sequencing was used to judge whether each TCR beta V gene segment behaved as functional or pseudogenic. Roughly five DR-DQ haplotypes were handled as single units for association and clustering because linkage in the cohort was strong. Genome-wide SNP genotypes for about 60% of the roughly 700 donors were used in a later genetic analysis, which treated that subset as a discovery cohort. Both class I and class II loci were covered by HLA typing, at four-digit resolution.

Receptors were amplified or captured by the immunoSEQ multiplex PCR assay. For the multiplex PCR, a mixture combining 60 forward primers for TCR Vbeta segments and 13 reverse primers for TCR Jbeta segments was used. Amplification of the CDR3 region of rearranged TCR beta genes was performed with a multiplex PCR assay on genomic DNA. The Illumina HiSeq System was used to sequence the amplified TCR beta libraries as 87-base-pair reads. The source study handled its data this way. A later analysis tallied tens of millions of unique TCR beta chains across the 700 or so repertoires, and approximately 11 million of those chains were shared by two or more donors. To remove PCR and sequencing errors, raw reads were error-corrected and collapsed into unique sequences using a nearest-neighbor algorithm that merged closely related sequences. V, D and J gene segments were assigned by aligning CDR3 sequences to IMGT reference sequences. For a sequence to be retained, a match of at least six nucleotides to both a V gene segment and a J gene segment was required. A rearrangement counted as productive if the CDR3 had no stop codons and remained in frame with V and J, and every other rearrangement counted as non-productive. Following IMGT convention, CDR3 was defined as the stretch from the second conserved V-encoded cysteine to the conserved J-encoded phenylalanine. The earlier analysis of about 590 of the donors excluded sequences that lacked an unambiguous match to a single V gene segment. An earlier analysis of a few hundred of the donors called V segments functional above 56.7% productive rearrangements and segregating when the between-donor standard deviation exceeded 5%. A statistical classification framework was built to diagnose cytomegalovirus status from the catalog of TCR beta chain sequences. V and J gene assignment, in a later analysis, came from comparing TCR nucleotide sequences with IMGT/GENE-DB human TR gene sequences. Using the TCRdist pipeline, a later analysis assigned CDR3 sequences along with most-parsimonious VDJ recombination scenarios. In a later analysis, each TCR beta chain was defined by its CDR3 amino acid sequence together with its V-gene family, and reads lacking a unique V-gene family were excluded. A later analysis removed 592 highly shared, low-generation-probability nucleotide sequences to deal with suspected cross-contamination and a sequencing artifact. A later analysis calculated a clonal expansion index for each public chain from normalized within-repertoire ranks of inferred template counts. In a later analysis, generation probabilities were computed with a VDJ recombination model fitted to out-of-frame rearrangements, and the resulting probabilities were checked against IGoR. In a later analysis, hypergeometric tests were used to score TCR-TCR, TCR-HLA and TCR-CMV co-occurrence, with a repertoire-size bias correction applied to TCR pairs. A later analysis estimated false discovery rates by permuting HLA or CMV assignments 20 times. In a later analysis, co-occurring TCRs were grouped using DBSCAN, with TCRdist sequence similarity added in when clustering inside HLA-allele-positive subsets. Repertoires with fewer than 30,000 or more than 120,000 public chains were left out of co-occurrence clustering, as were five repertoires with anomalous nucleotide sharing. Here the immuneACCESS table is served through TCRdb, limited to in-frame sequences with V and J called. Missing clones are a known gap in these copies; in checked studies unresolved V genes cover under half, and the rest lacks a known reason. That table gives V, J and clone size, and the DNA gave D and trimming. This sample is represented by roughly 140,000 clones; around three quarters of them were singletons. 2% to 2.5% of the sample rests with the top ten.

Overall study results and their limits: Some IMGT-functional V segments, including TRBV6-2 and TRBV6-3, could not be distinguished by the 87-base-pair reads and were therefore excluded. Correlated functional status among segregating V segments might be attributable to linkage disequilibrium, but an unknown experimental factor could not be ruled out. A later analysis reported that several top co-occurrence clusters appeared linked to parvovirus B19, influenza, CMV and Epstein-Barr virus. Most CMV-associated TCR beta chains appeared to be HLA-restricted in a later analysis, and the HLA associations seemed to be driven largely by CMV exposure. In the study, about 150 TCR beta chains were listed as associated with cytomegalovirus. Strong co-occurrence of HLA alleles, especially DR and DQ, made assigning TCR associations to individual alleles difficult. The classifier was reported to diagnose cytomegalovirus status with high specificity and sensitivity in both the original cohort and the validation cohort. Because HLA typing was missing for some donors at each locus, association tests included only the typed subset. In vitro tests confirmed that a few of the cytomegalovirus-associated TCR beta chains recognize cytomegalovirus antigens. A cluster of highly shared sequence variants was judged likely to represent a technical artifact of the sequencing pipeline. Sequencing depth was assumed to be roughly uniform across donors in the presence/absence analyses, though that assumption may not hold. In a later analysis, HLA-associated TCR beta chains showed more clonal expansion and lower generation probabilities than non-associated chains that were equally common. It was suggested by the authors that the approach could potentially be generalized to other disease states and immunological phenotypes. Only TCR beta chains were sequenced in this cohort, and the absence of alpha or paired-chain data limited detectable features. A later analysis found that TCR association rates varied across HLA loci, with DRB1 alleles showing the most associated TCRs and HLA-C alleles the fewest. According to a later genetic analysis, donors in an Asian-associated ancestry cluster had fewer N-insertions in productive TCRs than the approximately 630-donor mean. A further reported finding was that TCR beta sequences accurately predicted the HLA-A and HLA-B alleles for most subjects in the first cohort. In a later analysis, more than 15,000 TCR beta sequences were associated with specific HLA alleles at a false discovery rate of 0.05. For the cohort, immune exposure information was limited to CMV serostatus. Broadly in line with IMGT annotations, most TCR beta V segments showed up in productive rearrangements about 90% or about 30% of the time in an earlier analysis of approximately 640 of the donors. Most TCR sequences were observed very rarely across donors, whereas some public TCRs were present in many individuals. An association between a missense DCLRE1C variant and V-gene and J-gene trimming of TCR beta chains was found in a later genetic analysis and replicated in an independent cohort. The earlier analysis of approximately 590 of the donors excluded 15 to 20 rarely observed V segments, including chromosome 9 orphons, because counts were too low.

The CDR3, from cysteine to phenylalanine, totals 13 residues. The DNA shown is the 39-base CDR3, in frame from base 1. Per the germline V gene, LGHNA is the CDR1 and YSLEER is the CDR2. The cohort comprised fewer than 750 healthy bone marrow donors. All cohort members were sampled while nominally healthy, although unrecorded immune exposures were likely present. The donor was CMV seropositive and was included in the group of approximately 300 seropositive cohort members. Every donor gave a peripheral blood sample, and the peripheral blood mononuclear cells from that sample were used for TCR beta sequencing. The Qiagen DNeasy Blood Extraction Kit was used to extract genomic DNA from the blood cell samples.

Source material: PBMCs. The rearranged segments are TRBV4-3 and TRBJ1-1; the D gene remains uncertain. The sequence derives from a woman younger than 35 in good health and CMV-seropositive. The CDR3 region reads CASSQDLWTEAFF. The DNA sequence is given as TGCGCCAGCAGCCAAGATCTGTGGACTGAAGCCTTCTTT.